The 4 T cell receptor beta chains below all came from one sample that was sequenced in a study of regulatory T cells in long-lasting Graves disease. Time point denoted: newly diagnosed GD, antithyroid drugs for less than 3 months. The TCR library was prepared using RNA isolated from PBMCs. iRepertoire HTBI primers and Arm-PCR of CDR3 regions built TCR beta libraries. TCRdb reprocessed the multiplex PCR reads via MiXCR and lists one record per CDR3 protein. The sample has 240,000 or so distinct CDR3 sequences; 20% are singletons. This sample comprised peripheral blood mononuclear cells (PBMCs), obtained at new diagnosis, from a patient treated with antithyroid drugs. All receptors derive from a female donor with Graves disease.

Ten or more counts support this clonotype. V is TRBV12-5 and J is TRBJ2-1; 13 positions agree with TRBD2. The trim removed 0 bases at V and 9 bases at J, leaving 5 bases unmatched. The CDR3 totals 16 residues. From germline, CDR1 is LGHNT and CDR2 FRNRAP. The CDR3 region has the DNA TGTGCTAGTGGTTTGGTACTAGCGGGAGGGCCGAGTGAGCAGTTCTTC. It specifies CASGLVLAGGPSEQFF.

In this sample, this clonotype turned up many times. The CDR3 here is CASSPGINTEAFF. The CDR3 DNA follows: TGTGCCAGCTCACCGGGGATTAACACTGAAGCTTTCTTT. The chain has TRBV18 and TRBJ1-1, with D uncertain. V dropped 3 bases and J dropped 2 bases, with 7 bases sitting between them. The CDR3 contains 13 residues. CDR1 KGHSH and CDR2 LQKENI come from the germline V gene. Using reference TRBV18 and TRBJ1-1 for the parts outside the CDR3, the full variable domain is NAGVMQNPRHLVRRRGQEARLRCSPMKGHSHVYWYRQLPEEGLKFMVYLQKENIIDESGMPKERFSAEFPKEGPSILRIQQVVRGDSAAYFCASSPGINTEAFFGQGTRLTVV.

V and J are TRBV20-1 and TRBJ1-2; 7 bases map to TRBD1. The germline V gene encodes CDR1 DFQATT and CDR2 SNEGSKA (reference sequence). With 1 base clipped from V and 3 bases from J, the junction kept 2 bases outside the gene matches. The CDR3 is 13 residues long. The CDR3: CSARVGGDYGYTF. In nucleotides, the CDR3 is TGCAGTGCTAGAGTAGGGGGCGACTATGGCTACACCTTC.

This clonotype appeared many times. The rearrangement links TRBV6-2 or TRBV6-3 to TRBJ1-6; D may be TRBD1 (5 bases). The CDR3 contains 15 residues. Germline CDR1 MNHEY, CDR2 SVGEGT. Trimming stripped 5 bases from V and 5 bases from J, with 13 bases between. The chain's CDR3 is CASSEMGLNNSPLHF. The CDR3, as DNA: TGTGCCAGCAGTGAAATGGGACTCAATAATTCACCCCTCCACTTT.